Given below is one TCR beta chain in context. What it binds is not known. The source of the sample is a study of regulatory T cells in long-lasting Graves disease. Study-wide findings and caveats: TCR diversity was lower in persistent Graves' patients than in newly diagnosed ones. New patients shared fewer public clonotypes (approximately 970) than persistent patients did (roughly 2,500). Preferential use of TRBV28, TRBJ1-2 and TRBJ2-5 was seen in persistent disease.

Time point noted: persistent/refractory GD, antithyroid drugs over 5 years with positive TRAb. From PBMCs, RNA was extracted and then used to make the TCR library. It was an endocrinology department in Xi'an, China, that provided the patients. The V end lost 7 bases, the J end lost 0 bases, and 13 bases lay between the germline ends. This CDR3 has 14 residues. CDR1 SNHLY and CDR2 FYNNEI come from the germline V gene. Construction of TCR beta libraries relied on iRepertoire HTBI primers and on Arm-PCR targeting CDR3 regions. TCRdb reanalysed the multiplex PCR reads using MiXCR and keeps one entry per CDR3 protein. The sample consists of 600,000 to 850,000 distinct CDR3 sequences, roughly 30% of them appearing once.

This chain connects TRBV2 to TRBJ2-7; no clear D. The specimen comprised peripheral blood mononuclear cells (PBMCs), sampled when the disease was refractory, from a patient treated with antithyroid drugs. The clonotype comes from a female donor with Graves disease. The CDR3 loop is CASNGIKSSYEQYF. CDR3 DNA: TGTGCCAGCAATGGAATCAAAAGCTCCTACGAGCAGTACTTC. The entire variable domain, with the rest obtained from reference TRBV2 and TRBJ2-7, is as follows: EPEVTQTPSHQVTQMGQEVILRCVPISNHLYFYWYRQILGQKVEFLVSFYNNEISEKSEIFDDQFSVERPDGSNFTLKIRSTKLEDSAMYFCASNGIKSSYEQYFGPGTRLTVT.